Detailed here is one T cell receptor beta chain. The antigen is undetermined. The sample originates from a study of CD8+ T cells in alopecia areata. Study-level information: Tofacitinib treatment spanned 6 to 18 months, with 6 months off drug afterward. Affected scalp percentage gauged treated patients' severity. Overall study results and limits: Tofacitinib produced a significant decrease in scalp clonality and in expanded CD8+ clones among the top 100.

CDR3 length: 12 residues. Trimming stripped 1 base from V and 6 bases from J, with 6 bases between. Germline V gene sequence: CDR1 LGHNA, CDR2 YNFKEQ. Regarding treatment: oral pan-JAK inhibitor, 5-10 mg twice daily. In each case, RNA was isolated and then reverse transcribed into cDNA as the sequencing template. Sequenced by immunoSEQ multiplex PCR; TCRdb stores in-frame clones only, minus some. The data show more than 130,000 clones, with roughly 82% seen just once and approximately 25% held by the top ten. The receptor comes from a human donor with alopecia areata. The starting material was CD8+ T cells sorted from blood, obtained at week 4, from a patient treated with tofacitinib. V is TRBV4-2 and J is TRBJ1-2; no clear D gene. CDR3 DNA sequence: TGTGCCAGCAGCCAAGCGACCGATGGCTACACCTTC. It is translated as CASSQATDGYTF.